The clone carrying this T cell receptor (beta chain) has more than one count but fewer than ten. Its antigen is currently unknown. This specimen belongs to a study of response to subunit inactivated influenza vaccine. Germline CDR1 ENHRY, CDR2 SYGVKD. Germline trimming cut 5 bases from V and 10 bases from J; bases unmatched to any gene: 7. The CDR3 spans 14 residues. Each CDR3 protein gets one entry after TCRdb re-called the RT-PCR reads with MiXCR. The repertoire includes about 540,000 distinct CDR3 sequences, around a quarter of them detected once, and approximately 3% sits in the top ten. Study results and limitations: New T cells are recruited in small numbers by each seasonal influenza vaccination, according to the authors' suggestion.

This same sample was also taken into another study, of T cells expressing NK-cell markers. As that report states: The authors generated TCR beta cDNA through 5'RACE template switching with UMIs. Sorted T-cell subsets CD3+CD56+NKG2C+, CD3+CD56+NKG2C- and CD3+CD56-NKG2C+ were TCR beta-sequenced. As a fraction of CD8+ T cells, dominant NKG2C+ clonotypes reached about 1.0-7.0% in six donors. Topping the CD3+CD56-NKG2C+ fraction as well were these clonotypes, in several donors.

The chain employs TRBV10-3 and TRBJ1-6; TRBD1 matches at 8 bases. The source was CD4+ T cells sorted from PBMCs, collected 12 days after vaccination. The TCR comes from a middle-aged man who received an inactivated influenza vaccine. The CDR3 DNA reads TGTGCCATCAGTACGACAGGGGTTAACTCACCCCTCCACTTT. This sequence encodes CAISTTGVNSPLHF.